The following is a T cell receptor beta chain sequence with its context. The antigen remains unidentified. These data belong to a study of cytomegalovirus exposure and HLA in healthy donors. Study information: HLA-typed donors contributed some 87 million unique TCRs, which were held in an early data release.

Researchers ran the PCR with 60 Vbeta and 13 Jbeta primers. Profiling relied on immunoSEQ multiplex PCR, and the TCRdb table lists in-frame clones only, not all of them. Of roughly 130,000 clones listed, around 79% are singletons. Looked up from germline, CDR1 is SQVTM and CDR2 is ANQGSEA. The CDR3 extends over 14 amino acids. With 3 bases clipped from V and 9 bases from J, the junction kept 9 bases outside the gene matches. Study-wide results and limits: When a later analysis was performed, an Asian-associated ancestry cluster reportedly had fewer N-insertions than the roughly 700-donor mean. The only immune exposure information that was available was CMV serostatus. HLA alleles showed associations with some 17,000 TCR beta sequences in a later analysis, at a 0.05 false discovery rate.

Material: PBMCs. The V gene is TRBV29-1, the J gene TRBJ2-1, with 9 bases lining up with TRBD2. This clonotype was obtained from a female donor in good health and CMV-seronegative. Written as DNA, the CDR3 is TGCAGCGTTGATCCCAGCGGGGGGCCTGGTGAGCAGTTCTTC. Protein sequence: CSVDPSGGPGEQFF.